This passage covers 15 T cell receptor beta chains from one sample sequenced in a study of technical replicates of blood from several donors. The repertoire was sequenced with immunoSEQ multiplex PCR; TCRdb's copy has only in-frame clones and lacks some. The data show approximately 50,000 clones, about 93% seen once. Sequencing was performed on T cells isolated from PBMCs. The receptors were sampled from a human donor in good health.

In its sample, this clone was seen a few times. The CDR3 DNA follows: TGTGCCAGCAGCCCTTCTCGGAGGTTAAACTATGGCTACACCTTC. This encodes CASSPSRRLNYGYTF. The chain employs TRBV7-9 and TRBJ1-2; no firm D call. V was trimmed by 5 bases and J by 2 bases, leaving 15 bases between them. CDR1 and CDR2 (germline): SEHNR, FQNEAQ (reference sequence). The CDR3 is 15 residues long.

The chain couples TRBV6-6 to TRBJ1-1; D is undetermined. Trimming took 0 bases from V and 4 from J, leaving 9 bases between them. The CDR3 length is 14 residues. CDR1 MNHNY and CDR2 SVGAGI come from the germline V gene (reference sequence). The CDR3 sequence is CASSYSRASTEAFF. As DNA, the CDR3 is TGTGCCAGCAGTTACTCGAGGGCGAGCACTGAAGCTTTCTTT.

The CDR3 loop reads CASSYALTATDTQYF. CDR3 nucleotide sequence: TGTGCCAGCAGTTACGCTTTAACAGCCACAGATACGCAGTATTTT. This chain connects TRBV6-6 to TRBJ2-3; unclear D gene. There are 15 residues in the CDR3. Germline V gene data show CDR1 as MNHNY and CDR2 as SVGAGI (reference sequence). With 2 bases removed from V and 2 bases from J, the gap between germline ends came to 11 bases.

The J gene is TRBJ2-1, the V gene TRBV13; 7 bases match TRBD1. CDR3 length equals 14 residues. Germline-derived CDR1 and CDR2 are PRHDT and FYEKMQ (reference sequence). V shed 5 bases, J shed 6 bases, and the junction held 7 bases outside the gene matches. The CDR3 sequence is CASSLRDSLNEQFF. In nucleotides, the CDR3 is TGTGCCAGCAGCCTCCGGGACAGCCTCAATGAGCAGTTCTTC. Variable domain in full (rest from reference TRBV13 and TRBJ2-1): AAGVIQSPRHLIKEKRETATLKCYPIPRHDTVYWYQQGPGQDPQFLISFYEKMQSDKGSIPDRFSAQQFSDYHSELNMSSLELGDSALYFCASSLRDSLNEQFFGPGTRLTVL.

The chain carries TRBV7-6 and TRBJ2-6; no clear D. This CDR3 region has 14 residues. The germline V gene has CDR1 SGHVS and CDR2 FNYEAQ. V shed 5 bases and J shed 1 base, with 6 bases lying between them. DNA of the CDR3: TGTGCCAGCAGCACACCTTCTGGGGCCAACGTCCTGACTTTC. The encoded protein is CASSTPSGANVLTF.

The rearrangement uses TRBV7-3 and TRBJ2-3; 12 positions match TRBD2. The CDR3 contains 15 residues. V shed 2 bases and J 5 bases; nucleotides not matched to a gene: 2. Per the germline V gene, CDR1 is SGHTA and CDR2 is FQGTGA. CDR3 region: CASSLLAGGVDTQYF. The DNA of the CDR3 is TGTGCCAGCAGCTTACTAGCGGGGGGGGTAGATACGCAGTATTTT.

The rearrangement links TRBV29-1 to TRBJ1-1; TRBD1 might be the D (6 bases). The CDR3 loop spans 11 amino acids. The ends were cut back, 4 bases at V and 4 bases at J, with 7 bases in the middle. Germline CDR1 SQVTM, CDR2 ANQGSEA. The CDR3 protein is CSVGTATEAFF. DNA for the CDR3: TGCAGCGTTGGGACAGCCACTGAAGCTTTCTTT. Full variable domain (rest looked up from reference TRBV29-1 and TRBJ1-1): SAVISQKPSRDICQRGTSLTIQCQVDSQVTMMFWYRQQPGQSLTLIATANQGSEATYESGFVIDKFPISRPNLTFSTLTVSNMSPEDSSIYLCSVGTATEAFFGQGTRLTVV.

The chain recombines TRBV18 with TRBJ1-2; D gene uncertain. V lost 5 bases and J 4 bases, leaving 11 bases between the germline ends. This CDR3 comprises 13 residues. CDR1 and CDR2 from the germline V gene are KGHSH and LQKENI. CDR3 in amino acids: CASSSGFPYGYTF. DNA for the CDR3: TGTGCCAGCTCATCGGGGTTTCCCTATGGCTACACCTTC.

This chain connects TRBV9 to TRBJ1-2; TRBD1 is a possible D gene (6 bases). CDR3 length: 14 amino acids. Germline loops: CDR1 SGDLS, CDR2 YYNGEE. Trimming shortened V by 3 bases and J by 6 bases, and 15 bases separated the two germline ends. The CDR3 spells CASSATGTDHGYTF. The CDR3 DNA follows: TGTGCCAGCAGCGCCACAGGGACGGACCATGGCTACACCTTC. Complete variable domain (other parts from reference TRBV9 and TRBJ1-2): DSGVTQTPKHLITATGQRVTLRCSPRSGDLSVYWYQQSLDQGLQFLIQYYNGEERAKGNILERFSAQQFPDLHSELNLSSLELGDSALYFCASSATGTDHGYTFGSGTRLTVV.

The V and J genes are TRBV29-1 and TRBJ2-5; 10 bases line up with TRBD1. The germline V gene encodes CDR1 SQVTM and CDR2 ANQGSEA. Unmatched junction bases numbered 1, after V lost 6 bases and J lost 0 bases. CDR3 length: 13 residues. As DNA, the CDR3 is TGCAGCGTCGGACAGGGGGACCAAGAGACCCAGTACTTC. Translation gives CSVGQGDQETQYF.

This clone has only one observation. At one of its ends the junction is not consistent with the germline gene, which may arise from a read error. This rearrangement joins TRBV11-2 to TRBJ1-6; D is unresolved. The length of the CDR3 is 12 residues. The germline gives CDR1 SGHAT, CDR2 FQNNGV. The DNA of the CDR3 is TGTGCCAGCAGCTCCAATAATTCACCCCTCCACTTT. Translation gives CASSSNNSPLHF.

This chain uses TRBV5-5 with TRBJ2-3; unclear D gene. Germline V CDR1 and CDR2: SGHKS, YYEKEE (reference sequence). This CDR3 has 12 amino acids. Deletions cut 4 bases from V and 7 bases from J, with 10 bases between. The CDR3 loop reads CASSDMANTQYF. CDR3 nucleotide sequence: TGTGCCAGCAGCGACATGGCTAATACGCAGTATTTT.

CDR3 sequence reads: CATSRDAGHTGELFF. The DNA for the CDR3 is TGTGCCACCAGCAGAGACGCAGGCCACACCGGGGAGCTGTTTTTT. This chain links TRBV15 with TRBJ2-2; D is uncertain. Germline V lookup: CDR1 LNHNV, CDR2 YYDKDF (reference sequence). The CDR3 loop spans 15 amino acids. Trimming removed 0 bases from V and 3 bases from J, with 8 bases in between.

The chain recombines TRBV7-9 with TRBJ2-1; D unresolved. The CDR3 has 13 residues. Germline V gene data show CDR1 as SEHNR and CDR2 as FQNEAQ (reference sequence). The V gene lost 5 bases and the J gene lost 7 bases, with 12 bases spanning the gap. The CDR3 DNA is TGTGCCAGCAGCCCATCAAATAGAAATGAGCAGTTCTTC. This translates into CASSPSNRNEQFF.

This chain joins TRBV6-5 and TRBJ2-7; TRBD1 aligns across 8 bases. This CDR3 spans 14 amino acids. V trimming: 5 bases; J trimming: 6 bases; junction bases outside the gene matches: 9. Germline lookup yields CDR1 MNHEY and CDR2 SVGAGI. CDR3 sequence reads: CASSTRQGFGEQYF. In nucleotides, the CDR3 is TGTGCCAGCAGTACAAGACAGGGGTTCGGCGAGCAGTACTTC.